Sequencing of this T cell receptor (beta chain) was carried out in a study of cytomegalovirus exposure and HLA in healthy donors. Notes on the study in general: The likely origin of a cluster of highly shared sequence variants was a sequencing artifact. 164 TCR beta chains were listed as cytomegalovirus-associated.

The PCR made use of 60 Vbeta and 13 Jbeta primers. Sequencing used immunoSEQ multiplex PCR; TCRdb keeps in-frame clones, though not all of them. The table has fewer than 200,000 clones, roughly 80% seen once. For this clone: Its antigen is unidentified.

The source of this sequence is a male donor in good health and CMV-seronegative. Sequenced: PBMCs.

The CDR3 coding sequence is TGTGCCAGCAAAGTAAAGGGACTAGGTTCCTACGAGCAGTACTTC. Its translation is CASKVKGLGSYEQYF. V and J are TRBV27 and TRBJ2-7; 8 bases line up with TRBD2. J was trimmed by 1 base and V by 7 bases; bases with no gene match: 9. Per germline, CDR1 MNHEY and CDR2 SMNVEV (reference sequence). The CDR3 contains 15 residues.